This T cell receptor beta chain derives from a study of blood T cell repertoires in COVID-19. This table comes from immunoSEQ multiplex PCR, and its TCRdb copy is limited to in-frame clones, with some not included. The sample lists 250,000 to 400,000 clones; 90% were seen once. Germline CDR1 is MNHNS and CDR2 is SASEGT. Trimming removed 2 bases at V and 6 bases at J, with 13 bases between. The CDR3 runs to 14 residues. The sequencing input was peripheral blood. This TCR was sampled from a woman between 25 and 40 years old with COVID-19, enrolled during active disease. This chain connects TRBV6-1 to TRBJ1-2, with a weak D call TRBD1 (5 bases). CDR3 DNA: TGTGCCAGCAGTGAATACGGGACTAGAGATGGCTACACCTTC. Its protein is CASSEYGTRDGYTF.